The rows below give T cell receptor beta chains drawn from one sample of a study of blood T cell repertoires in COVID-19. Clones were sequenced by immunoSEQ multiplex PCR, and TCRdb holds only the in-frame ones, with some missing. In the table there are about 190,000 clones, roughly 80% of which are singletons. Sequenced: peripheral blood. These receptors all come from a woman under 40 with acute or convalescent COVID-19. CDR3s include the opening cysteine and the closing phenylalanine or tryptophan. A D gene is named only where the DNA matches it firmly. Clone sizes are given selectively: once, few, many, or a class where the clone is expanded.

>TRBJ1-1|TRBV18|-|18|-
CASSPLTPTRVMNTEAFF
TGTGCCAGCTCACCACTGACCCCCACCCGGGTTATGAACACTGAAGCTTTCTTT
>TRBJ2-2|TRBV27|few|15|-
CASKAAQSNTGELFF
TGTGCCAGTAAAGCGGCACAGTCGAACACCGGGGAGCTGTTTTTT
>TRBJ1-6|TRBV6-6|-|14|TRBD1
CASSPGQTSSPLHF
TGTGCCAGCAGTCCGGGACAGACTAGTTCACCCCTCCACTTT
>TRBJ2-2|TRBV27|-|15|TRBD2
CASSFGSGGSGELFF
TGTGCCAGCAGTTTTGGTAGCGGGGGCTCCGGGGAGCTGTTTTTT
>TRBJ2-1|TRBV20-1|once|14|TRBD2
CSASRFLAGGEQFF
TGCAGTGCTAGTAGGTTTCTAGCGGGAGGCGAGCAGTTCTTC
>TRBJ2-3|TRBV5-4|-|16|TRBD2
CASSRKGRGAGDTQYF
TGTGCCAGCAGCCGAAAGGGGCGGGGGGCCGGAGATACGCAGTATTTT
>TRBJ2-1|TRBV30|-|14|-
CAWSGGDRYNEQFF
TGTGCCTGGAGTGGGGGGGACCGTTACAATGAGCAGTTCTTC
>TRBJ2-5|TRBV9|-|18|TRBD2
CASSVAIAGGPYQETQYF
TGTGCCAGCAGCGTAGCAATAGCGGGGGGTCCGTACCAAGAGACCCAGTACTTC
>TRBJ1-1|TRBV6-5|-|14|TRBD1
CASRSAQGATEAFF
TGTGCCAGCAGATCCGCACAGGGGGCCACTGAAGCTTTCTTT
>TRBJ1-1|TRBV5-1|-|13|TRBD1
CASGRTGVEKAFF
TGCGCCAGCGGAAGGACAGGGGTCGAGAAAGCTTTCTTT
>TRBJ2-3|TRBV28|-|21|TRBD2
CASSPQPLAGGPGFITDTQYF
TGTGCCAGCAGTCCCCAACCTCTAGCGGGAGGGCCGGGGTTTATTACAGATACGCAGTATTTT
>TRBJ2-6|TRBV28|-|14|-
CASSSSGGANVLTF
TGTGCCAGCAGTTCGAGTGGTGGGGCCAACGTCCTGACTTTC
>TRBJ2-7|TRBV27|few|15|-
CASSLKGSGTYEQYF
TGTGCCAGCAGTTTAAAGGGTAGCGGAACCTACGAGCAGTACTTC
>TRBJ1-5|TRBV10-3|once|14|TRBD1
CAIRGTGINQPQHF
TGTGCCATCAGGGGGACAGGGATCAATCAGCCCCAGCATTTT
>TRBJ2-1|TRBV6-5|-|13|-
CASLQGYYNEQFF
TGTGCCTCACTCCAGGGGTACTACAATGAGCAGTTCTTC